These 26 T cell receptor beta chains were all obtained from the same sample, sequenced in a study of T-cell reconstitution after alpha-beta-depleted transplantation in children. Using unique molecular identifiers, the investigators prepared the TCRbeta library. MiXCR, applied by TCRdb to the PCR reads, yields one record per CDR3 protein. This table has some 100,000 distinct CDR3 sequences, roughly 16% appearing once. The sample in question was PBMCs, mostly from graft donor cells, obtained 180 days after TCRalphabeta/CD19-depleted stem cell transplant. The receptors originated from a male patient aged 2 to 9 who had a stem cell transplant for acute lymphoblastic leukemia, so the T cells may come from the graft donor.

This clonotype was seen only a few times. This chain uses TRBV3-1 with TRBJ2-7; TRBD2 agrees at 10 bases. The CDR3 sequence is 15 residues long. Unmatched junction bases numbered 1, after V lost 1 base and J lost 1 base. The V gene's germline CDR1 is LGHDT and CDR2 YNNKEL (reference sequence). As DNA, the CDR3 is TGTGCCAGCAGCCAAGGGACTAGCGGTTCCTACGAGCAGTACTTC. Translation: CASSQGTSGSYEQYF.

This clonotype showed up just a few times. J is TRBJ1-6 and V is TRBV7-9, with D maybe TRBD1 (6 bases). The V end was cut by 1 base, the J end by 9 bases, with 10 bases between. Per the germline V gene, CDR1 is SEHNR and CDR2 is FQNEAQ (reference sequence). The CDR3 is 14 residues long. The CDR3 DNA sequence: TGTGCCAGCAGCTTAGAAGGACAGTCTTCACCCCTCCACTTT. Protein sequence: CASSLEGQSSPLHF.

The CDR3 nucleotides are TGTGCCAGCACCTCCAAGGGAGGGGACTATGGCTACACCTTC. Amino acid sequence: CASTSKGGDYGYTF. The chain is built from TRBV19 and TRBJ1-2, with a tentative D call TRBD1 (5 bases). The V gene's germline CDR1 is LNHDA and CDR2 SQIVND (reference sequence). The ends were cut back, 9 bases at V and 3 bases at J, with 17 bases in the middle. This CDR3 has 14 amino acids.

This CDR3 reads CSARDPLAGGPDTQYF. The CDR3 DNA reads TGCAGTGCTAGAGATCCACTAGCGGGGGGGCCGGATACGCAGTATTTT. The chain links TRBV20-1 to TRBJ2-3, with 13 nucleotides matching TRBD2. Germline CDR1 is DFQATT and CDR2 is SNEGSKA (reference sequence). This CDR3 is built from 16 residues. V shed 0 bases and J 6 bases; nucleotides not matched to a gene: 6.

V and J are TRBV7-9 and TRBJ2-7, with 8 bases that match TRBD2. CDR3 length: 17 residues. J was trimmed by 2 bases and V by 5 bases; bases with no gene match: 14. The V gene's germline CDR1 is SEHNR and CDR2 FQNEAQ (reference sequence). The CDR3 sequence is CASSLLPGLGGTYEQYF. In DNA, the CDR3 is TGTGCCAGCAGCCTACTACCGGGACTAGGGGGTACCTACGAGCAGTACTTC.

This clonotype came up many times. J is TRBJ2-7 and V is TRBV29-1; D gene uncertain. The CDR3 loop spans 12 amino acids. The germline V and J ends were trimmed by 0 bases and 2 bases, with 5 bases remaining between them. CDR1 is SQVTM and CDR2 is ANQGSEA in the germline V gene. As DNA, the CDR3 is TGCAGCGTTGAAGAGGGAACCTACGAGCAGTACTTC. Residues: CSVEEGTYEQYF.

V is TRBV6-5 and J is TRBJ1-2, with D possibly matching TRBD1 (6 bases). Germline V gives CDR1 MNHEY, CDR2 SVGAGI. The CDR3 has 16 residues. Trimming removed 7 bases at V and 3 bases at J, with 21 bases between. CDR3 residues: CASIKTGGTTYYGYTF. DNA for the CDR3: TGTGCCAGCATTAAGACGGGGGGCACTACGTACTATGGCTACACCTTC.

This sequence joins TRBV10-1 and TRBJ2-2, with D tentatively TRBD1 (5 bases). V lost 3 bases, J lost 5 bases, and 16 bases lay in between. CDR1 and CDR2 (germline): WNHNN, SYGVQD (reference sequence). The CDR3 totals 16 residues. CDR3 protein: CASSDQGAGPTGELFF. The CDR3 nucleotides are TGCGCCAGCAGTGACCAGGGTGCTGGGCCTACCGGGGAGCTGTTTTTT.

This chain links TRBV3-1 with TRBJ2-4, with TRBD1 matching 9 bases. This CDR3 contains 17 residues. The trim removed 4 bases at V and 1 base at J, leaving 8 bases unmatched. Germline V gives CDR1 LGHDT, CDR2 YNNKEL (reference sequence). CDR3 DNA: TGTGCCAGCAGCCCCCCCGGGACAGGGTACGCCAAAAACATTCAGTACTTC. Its protein product is CASSPPGTGYAKNIQYF.

V and J are TRBV5-1 and TRBJ2-1; D might be TRBD2 (6 bases). The ends were cut back, 3 bases at V and 4 bases at J, with 11 bases in the middle. Germline CDR1 is SGHRS and CDR2 is YFSETQ. This CDR3 has 14 amino acids. CDR3 protein: CASSYRDSYNEQFF. The CDR3 DNA reads TGCGCCAGCAGCTACCGGGACTCTTACAATGAGCAGTTCTTC.

The V gene is TRBV29-1, the J gene TRBJ1-2, with TRBD1 matching 7 bases. Unmatched junction bases numbered 11, after V lost 7 bases and J lost 9 bases. The CDR3 consists of 12 residues. CDR1 and CDR2 (germline): SQVTM, ANQGSEA. The CDR3 nucleotides read TGCAGCGGACGACAGGGACCTATGAGCTACACCTTC. The encoded protein is CSGRQGPMSYTF. Using reference TRBV29-1 and TRBJ1-2 for the parts outside the CDR3, the full variable domain is SAVISQKPSRDICQRGTSLTIQCQVDSQVTMMFWYRQQPGQSLTLIATANQGSEATYESGFVIDKFPISRPNLTFSTLTVSNMSPEDSSIYLCSGRQGPMSYTFGSGTRLTVV.

This clonotype has just a few counts. The chain links TRBV20-1 to TRBJ2-3; D ambiguous. This CDR3 is built from 12 residues. Germline V lookup: CDR1 DFQATT, CDR2 SNEGSKA (reference sequence). V lost 0 bases to trimming and J lost 4 bases, with 5 bases between them. CDR3 residues: CSARDSPDTQYF. The CDR3 DNA follows: TGCAGTGCTAGAGACAGCCCAGATACGCAGTATTTT.

There are many counts of this clonotype. The chain couples TRBV5-6 to TRBJ2-4; TRBD2 matches 9 bases. Germline trimming cut 0 bases from V and 6 bases from J; bases unmatched to any gene: 4. Germline lookup yields CDR1 SGHDT and CDR2 YYEEEE. This CDR3 comprises 15 residues. CDR3 sequence reads: CASSLEEAGGNIQYF. CDR3 DNA: TGTGCCAGCAGCTTGGAGGAAGCGGGAGGAAACATTCAGTACTTC.

J is TRBJ2-1 and V is TRBV5-1, with D uncertain. The germline V gene encodes CDR1 SGHRS and CDR2 YFSETQ. The CDR3 spans 15 residues. Between the trimmed V and J ends, which lost 0 bases and 8 bases, there was a span of 15 bases. CDR3 protein: CASSLDRSNRDEQFF. The CDR3 nucleotides read TGCGCCAGCAGCTTGGATCGCTCCAATAGGGATGAGCAGTTCTTC.

The chain couples TRBV29-1 to TRBJ1-2, with 12 bases that match TRBD1. Germline CDR1 SQVTM, CDR2 ANQGSEA. The CDR3 loop spans 16 amino acids. Trimming removed 3 bases from V and 4 bases from J; junction bases left unmatched: 9. The CDR3 nucleotides are TGCAGCGTTGAGCGACGGGGACAGGGGGCGTTCTATGGCTACACCTTC. As protein: CSVERRGQGAFYGYTF.

This chain connects TRBV25-1 to TRBJ1-4, with no clear D. CDR1 and CDR2 from the germline V gene are MGHDK and SYGVNS. Trimming left V 2 bases short and J 6 bases short, with 4 bases between. The CDR3 has 12 amino acids. The CDR3 coding sequence is TGTGCCAGCAGTGAAGTCTATGAAAAACTGTTTTTT. Protein: CASSEVYEKLFF. The entire variable domain, with the rest obtained from reference TRBV25-1 and TRBJ1-4, is as follows: EADIYQTPRYLVIGTGKKITLECSQTMGHDKMYWYQQDPGMELHLIHYSYGVNSTEKGDLSSESTVSRIRTEHFPLTLESARPSHTSQYLCASSEVYEKLFFGSGTQLSVL.

The table lists this clonotype with many counts. This sequence joins TRBV20-1 and TRBJ1-1; tentatively, D is TRBD1 (6 bases). This CDR3 spans 14 amino acids. V lost 3 bases and J 2 bases, leaving 13 bases between the germline ends. The V gene's germline CDR1 is DFQATT and CDR2 SNEGSKA (reference sequence). CDR3 DNA: TGCAGTGCTAGCAGGGGTTTCGGAAACACTGAAGCTTTCTTT. Its translation is CSASRGFGNTEAFF.

The chain joins TRBV28 to TRBJ2-1, with D perhaps assigned TRBD1 or TRBD2 (5 bases each). Germline loops: CDR1 MDHEN, CDR2 SYDVKM. Trimming took 10 bases from V and 3 from J, leaving 19 bases between them. This CDR3 contains 15 residues. The CDR3 loop reads CAMGPGLLRYNEQFF. CDR3 DNA sequence: TGTGCCATGGGCCCGGGGCTCCTCCGCTACAATGAGCAGTTCTTC.

In its sample, this clonotype was seen a few times. This chain joins TRBV5-8 and TRBJ2-7, with TRBD2 matching over 8 bases. The germline CDR1 and CDR2 sequences are SGHTS and YDEGEE. The CDR3 has 15 amino acids. V was pared by 0 bases and J by 0 bases, with 2 bases of the junction left unmatched. As DNA, the CDR3 is TGTGCCAGCAGCTTGGCAGCGGGGGTCTCCTACGAGCAGTACTTC. Protein: CASSLAAGVSYEQYF.

This clonotype has a count of ten or more. The rearrangement uses TRBV5-6 and TRBJ2-3; 9 bases match TRBD2. Germline CDR1 is SGHDT and CDR2 is YYEEEE. The CDR3 totals 15 residues. V trimming: 4 bases; J trimming: 5 bases; junction bases outside the gene matches: 8. CDR3 protein: CASSHGLAMQDTQYF. CDR3 nucleotides: TGTGCCAGCAGCCATGGACTAGCGATGCAAGATACGCAGTATTTT.

This clonotype was counted between two and nine times. This chain uses TRBV24-1 with TRBJ2-4; 7 bases fit TRBD1. From germline, CDR1 is KGHDR and CDR2 SFDVKD. The junction had 7 bases not matched to a gene; V was cut back by 4 bases and J by 5 bases. The CDR3 is made up of 15 amino acids. The CDR3 region is CATSESWTGENIQYF. CDR3 nucleotide sequence: TGTGCCACCAGTGAATCTTGGACAGGAGAAAACATTCAGTACTTC.

The chain is built from TRBV5-1 and TRBJ2-2; no clear D. The V end lost 2 bases, the J end lost 0 bases, and 8 bases lay between the germline ends. The CDR3 sequence is 15 residues long. CDR1 SGHRS and CDR2 YFSETQ come from the germline V gene. The CDR3 coding sequence is TGCGCCAGCAGCTTAGACCGAGCGAACACCGGGGAGCTGTTTTTT. This translates into CASSLDRANTGELFF.

The rearrangement uses TRBV7-9 and TRBJ2-5; possibly TRBD1 for D (5 bases). V was shortened by 4 bases and J by 6 bases, with 12 bases between the two germline ends. The CDR3 is 13 residues long. Germline CDR1 and CDR2: SEHNR and FQNEAQ (reference sequence). In nucleotides, the CDR3 is TGTGCCAGCAGCTATAGGGGCATGAAGACCCAGTACTTC. Its translation is CASSYRGMKTQYF. Full variable domain (outside the CDR3, taken from reference TRBV7-9 and TRBJ2-5): DTGVSQNPRHKITKRGQNVTFRCDPISEHNRLYWYRQTLGQGPEFLTYFQNEAQLEKSRLLSDRFSAERPKGSFSTLEIQRTEQGDSAMYLCASSYRGMKTQYFGPGTRLLVL.

The chain is built from TRBV20-1 and TRBJ2-1; no definite D call. The germline gives CDR1 DFQATT, CDR2 SNEGSKA (reference sequence). Trimming took 5 bases from V and 8 from J, leaving 16 bases between them. The CDR3 spans 13 residues. CDR3 protein: CSAPEGYVDEQFF. CDR3 bases: TGCAGTGCTCCCGAAGGCTATGTCGATGAGCAGTTCTTC.

This clonotype has only a few counts. The chain joins TRBV12-3 or TRBV12-4 to TRBJ1-5; 9 bases are shared with TRBD1. The CDR3 is 15 amino acids. The trim removed 6 bases at V and 7 bases at J, leaving 10 bases unmatched. This chain's CDR3 is CASRRGDRAGQPQHF. CDR3 bases: TGTGCCAGCAGGCGGGGGGACAGGGCCGGCCAGCCCCAGCATTTT.

The gene calls are TRBV3-1 and TRBJ2-2; 9 bases map to TRBD1. CDR3 size: 15 residues. The germline gives CDR1 LGHDT, CDR2 YNNKEL (reference sequence). With 6 bases clipped from V and 2 bases from J, the junction kept 4 bases outside the gene matches. The CDR3 DNA is TGTGCCAGCAGGGGACAGGGTGGTAACACCGGGGAGCTGTTTTTT. Its protein is CASRGQGGNTGELFF.